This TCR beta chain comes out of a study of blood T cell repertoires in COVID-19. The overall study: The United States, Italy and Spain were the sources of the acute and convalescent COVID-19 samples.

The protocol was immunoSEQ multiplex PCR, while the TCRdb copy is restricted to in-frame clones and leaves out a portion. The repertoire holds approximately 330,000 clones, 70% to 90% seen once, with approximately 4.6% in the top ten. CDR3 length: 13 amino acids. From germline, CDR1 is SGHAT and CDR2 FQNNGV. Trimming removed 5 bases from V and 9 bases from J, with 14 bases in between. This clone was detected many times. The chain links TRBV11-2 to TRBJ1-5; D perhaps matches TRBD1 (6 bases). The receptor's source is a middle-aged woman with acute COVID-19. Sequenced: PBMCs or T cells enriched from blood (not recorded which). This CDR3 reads CASSPNRDLPQHF. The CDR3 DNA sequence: TGTGCCAGCAGCCCAAACAGGGATCTGCCCCAGCATTTT.